This is a list of T cell receptor beta chains from one sample in a study of blood T cell repertoires in COVID-19. Clones were read by immunoSEQ multiplex PCR, and TCRdb kept only the in-frame ones, dropping some. The sample gives just under 65,000 clones, 78% of which show up once; 13% to 15% is in the top ten. Sequencing was performed on peripheral blood. The receptors shown here come from a man aged 60 to 69 with COVID-19, enrolled during active disease. The CDR3 runs from the conserved cysteine through the conserved F or W. The D gene is left open where the match is weak. Only part of the rows carry a size: once, few, many, or a class if the clone is expanded.

j_gene: TRBJ2-7; d_gene: TRBD1; abundance: few; v_gene: TRBV11-3; CDR3nt: TGTGCCAGCAGCTTCCGGACAGGGATCGACGAGCAGTACTTC; CDR3aa: CASSFRTGIDEQYF
j_gene: TRBJ2-1; d_gene: NA; abundance: NA; v_gene: TRBV5-5; CDR3nt: TGTGCCAGCAGCTTGCGACTAGACAATGAGCAGTTCTTC; CDR3aa: CASSLRLDNEQFF
j_gene: TRBJ2-2; d_gene: NA; abundance: NA; v_gene: TRBV10-3; CDR3nt: TGTGCCATCCGAGCTGGAGTGAGCACCGGGGAGCTGTTTTTT; CDR3aa: CAIRAGVSTGELFF
j_gene: TRBJ2-1; d_gene: NA; abundance: NA; v_gene: TRBV10-3; CDR3nt: TGTGCCACCAAGGGGGGGGTAAGCGTAGACAATGAGCAGTTCTTC; CDR3aa: CATKGGVSVDNEQFF
j_gene: TRBJ2-7; d_gene: NA; abundance: few; v_gene: TRBV11-2; CDR3nt: TGTGCCAGCACCGAGGCGGCCTATGGCGAGCAGTACTTC; CDR3aa: CASTEAAYGEQYF
j_gene: TRBJ2-1; d_gene: NA; abundance: NA; v_gene: TRBV30; CDR3nt: TGTGCCTGGTCCGGGTACAATGAGCAGTTCTTC; CDR3aa: CAWSGYNEQFF
j_gene: TRBJ1-1; d_gene: NA; abundance: NA; v_gene: TRBV5-4; CDR3nt: TGTGCCAGCAGCCGAGGGCAGGCGTCTCGATTCACTGAAGCTTTCTTT; CDR3aa: CASSRGQASRFTEAFF
j_gene: TRBJ2-1; d_gene: TRBD2; abundance: NA; v_gene: TRBV10-3; CDR3nt: TGTGCCATCAGACCTCTTAGTAGCGGGAGTTTGGGTGAGCAGTTCTTC; CDR3aa: CAIRPLSSGSLGEQFF
j_gene: TRBJ2-3; d_gene: NA; abundance: NA; v_gene: TRBV2; CDR3nt: TGTGCCAGCAGTGGTAGCGGAGATACGCAGTATTTT; CDR3aa: CASSGSGDTQYF
j_gene: TRBJ2-2; d_gene: TRBD2; abundance: medium-sized; v_gene: TRBV9; CDR3nt: TGTGCCAGCAGCGTAGAAGCGGGAGCCCCCGGGGAGCTGTTTTTT; CDR3aa: CASSVEAGAPGELFF
j_gene: TRBJ1-2; d_gene: NA; abundance: NA; v_gene: TRBV7-2; CDR3nt: TGTGCCAGCAGCTTCGTGGTAGGGGGTCGAGGCTACACCTTC; CDR3aa: CASSFVVGGRGYTF
j_gene: TRBJ1-2; d_gene: TRBD1; abundance: NA; v_gene: TRBV7-9; CDR3nt: TGTGCCAGCAGCTCGACAGGGGATCATTATGGCTACACCTTC; CDR3aa: CASSSTGDHYGYTF
j_gene: TRBJ2-3; d_gene: NA; abundance: few; v_gene: TRBV5-1; CDR3nt: TGCGCCAGCAGCTTTACAGGGGATACGCAGTATTTT; CDR3aa: CASSFTGDTQYF
j_gene: TRBJ1-6; d_gene: NA; abundance: NA; v_gene: TRBV6-5; CDR3nt: TGTGCCAGCAGGGGGCCCGATTCACCCCTCCACTTT; CDR3aa: CASRGPDSPLHF
j_gene: TRBJ2-5; d_gene: TRBD1; abundance: once; v_gene: TRBV5-1; CDR3nt: TGCGCCAGCAGCTTGGACAGGGGGCAGGTGGTTGAGACCCAGTACTTC; CDR3aa: CASSLDRGQVVETQYF
j_gene: TRBJ2-3; d_gene: TRBD2; abundance: NA; v_gene: TRBV25-1; CDR3nt: TGTGCCAGCAGTGACCCAGCGGGAGGGCCGAGGGAGCAGTATTTT; CDR3aa: CASSDPAGGPREQYF